This T cell receptor (beta chain) is from a study of T cell responses to AZD1222 COVID-19 vaccine. General observations from the study: Spike-specific TCR breadth and depth grew following two AZD1222 doses. Just a handful of AZD1222 recipients tested seropositive at baseline. In a largely white British group with more females than males, clonal diversity was possibly underestimated.

Assay used: immunoSEQ multiplex PCR; TCRdb lists only in-frame clones, some missing. The sample has 95,000 to 150,000 clones, 92% seen once. This clone was seen only once. The antigen is unknown. Trimming left V 6 bases short and J 2 bases short, with 12 bases between. Germline V gene lookup returns CDR1 SGHDT and CDR2 YYEEEE. CDR3 length: 13 residues. The receptor was isolated from an adult in good health. The rearrangement joins TRBV5-6 to TRBJ2-7; D is possibly TRBD2 (7 bases). Material: peripheral blood, obtained on day 0 of AZD1222 vaccination. The CDR3 nucleotides are TGTGCCAGCATGCTGGGGGGGCCCTACGAGCAGTACTTC. It translates to CASMLGGPYEQYF.